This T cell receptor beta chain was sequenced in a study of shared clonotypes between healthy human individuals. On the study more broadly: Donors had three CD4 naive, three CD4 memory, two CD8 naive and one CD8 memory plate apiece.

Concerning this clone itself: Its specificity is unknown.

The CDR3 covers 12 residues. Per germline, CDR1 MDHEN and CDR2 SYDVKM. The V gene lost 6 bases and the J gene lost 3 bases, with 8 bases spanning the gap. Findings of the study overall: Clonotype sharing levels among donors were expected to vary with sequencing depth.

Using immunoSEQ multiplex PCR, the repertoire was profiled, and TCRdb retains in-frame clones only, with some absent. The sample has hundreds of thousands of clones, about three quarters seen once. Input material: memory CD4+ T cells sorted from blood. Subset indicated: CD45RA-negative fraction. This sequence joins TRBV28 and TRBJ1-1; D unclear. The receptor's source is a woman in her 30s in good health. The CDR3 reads CASREPHTEAFF. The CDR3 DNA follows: TGTGCCAGCAGGGAACCCCACACTGAAGCTTTCTTT.